This T cell receptor (beta chain) was documented in a study of T cell repertoires in ileal Crohn's disease. Study outcomes and limitations: Active smokers at surgery had more clonal expansions than non-smokers. Endoscopic recurrence occurred in every patient whose clonality exceeded 26.8%.

This clone has a handful of counts. Its antigen is undetermined. Assay: immunoSEQ multiplex PCR; the TCRdb copy retains only in-frame clones and omits some. The sample shows 6,500 to 7,500 clones, roughly 78% of them seen only once. This CDR3 comprises 16 residues. Germline V gene sequence: CDR1 SGHTA, CDR2 FQGTGA. V shed 5 bases, J shed 8 bases, and the junction held 11 bases outside the gene matches. This TCR was recovered from an adult with Crohn's disease. V gene TRBV7-3 combines with J gene TRBJ2-1; TRBD2 agrees at 11 bases. Sequencing input: ileal tissue. CDR3 sequence reads: CASSLLAGGPLDEQFF. DNA for the CDR3: TGTGCCAGCAGCCTATTAGCGGGAGGGCCGCTGGATGAGCAGTTCTTC.